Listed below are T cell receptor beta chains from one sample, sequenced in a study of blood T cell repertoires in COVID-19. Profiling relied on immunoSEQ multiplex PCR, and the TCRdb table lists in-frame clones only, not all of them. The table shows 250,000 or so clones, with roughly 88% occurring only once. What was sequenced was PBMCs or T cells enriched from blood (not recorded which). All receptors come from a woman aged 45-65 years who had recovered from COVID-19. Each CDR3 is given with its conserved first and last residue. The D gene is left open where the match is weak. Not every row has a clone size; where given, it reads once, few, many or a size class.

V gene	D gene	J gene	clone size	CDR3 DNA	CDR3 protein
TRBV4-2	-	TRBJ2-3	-	TGTGCCAGCAGCCAGAACAGCTTCACAGATACGCAGTATTTT	CASSQNSFTDTQYF
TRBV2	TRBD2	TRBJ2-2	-	TGTGCCAGCAGTTGGACTAGCGGGAGTTCCGGGGAGCTGTTTTTT	CASSWTSGSSGELFF
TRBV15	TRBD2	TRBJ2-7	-	TGTGCCACCAGTCGACCGGCGGGGGGAGACTCACCCTACGAGCAGTACTTC	CATSRPAGGDSPYEQYF
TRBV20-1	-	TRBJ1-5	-	TGCAGTGCCCGGGATCAGCCCCAGCATTTT	CSARDQPQHF
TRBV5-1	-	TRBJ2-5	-	TGCGCCAGCAGCTGGGGGCGGGTCTCACGCGAGACCCAGTACTTC	CASSWGRVSRETQYF
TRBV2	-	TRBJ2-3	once	TGTGCCAGCAGTGATTGGCGGGGTAGCACAGATACGCAGTATTTT	CASSDWRGSTDTQYF
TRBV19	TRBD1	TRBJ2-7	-	TGTGCCAGTAGTAGATACCGGGACAGGAACTACGAGCAGTACTTC	CASSRYRDRNYEQYF
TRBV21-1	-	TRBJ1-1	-	TGTGCCAGCAGCCCCCGCAGGGGGCTGTACACTGAAGCTTTCTTT	CASSPRRGLYTEAFF
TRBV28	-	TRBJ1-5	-	TGTGCCAGCAGTTCGGTAGTTGGAGGGCTATTTGGTTGGAATCAGCCCCAGCATTTT	CASSSVVGGLFGWNQPQHF
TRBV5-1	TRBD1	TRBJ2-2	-	TGCGCCAGCAGCTTGGGTACCGGGACAGGGACCGGGGAGCTGTTTTTT	CASSLGTGTGTGELFF
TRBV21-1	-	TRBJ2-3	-	TGTGCCAGCAGCAAATGGCGCCTCGGGGATACGCAGTATTTT	CASSKWRLGDTQYF
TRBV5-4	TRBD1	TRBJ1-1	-	TGTGCCAGCAGCTTGAAACGATTTGTCACAGGGGTTGGTGACACTGAAGCTTTCTTT	CASSLKRFVTGVGDTEAFF
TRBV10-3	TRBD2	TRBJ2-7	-	TGTGCCATCAGTGAGTCATGGGGGGGCTCCTACGAGCAGTACTTC	CAISESWGGSYEQYF